The T cell receptor beta chain under discussion was sequenced for a study of T-cell memory formation after mild COVID-19. Study in general: TCR clusters showed largely donor specificity.

MiXCR, applied by TCRdb to the 5' RACE reads, yields one record per CDR3 protein. The table includes nearly 250,000 distinct CDR3 sequences, less than 20% detected once. Trimming shortened V by 0 bases and J by 2 bases, and 12 bases separated the two germline ends. This CDR3 has 15 amino acids. In germline, CDR1 is SGHKS, CDR2 YYEKEE (reference sequence). Overall study findings and caveats: CD4+ contracting clones were mainly CM and EM; CD8+ ones, EMRA. Pre-infection memory contained some responding clones, which suggested that cross-reactive memory had joined. There was a balanced CD4/CD8 profile in clones contracting day 15 to 85, and later expanders leaned CD4+.

On this clonotype itself: Its antigen is as yet unknown.

The clonotype originates from an adult woman who had mild COVID-19 (a few samples of this study predate the infection). Cell type and time point are not known. The specimen was PBMCs or a T cell subset sorted from them (not recorded which). The chain recombines TRBV5-5 with TRBJ2-7; D is undetermined. As DNA, the CDR3 is TGTGCCAGCAGCTTGGGATTCGACGGCACCTACGAGCAGTACTTC. This translates into CASSLGFDGTYEQYF.